The 32 T cell receptor beta chains below were found in one sample sequenced in a study of CD8 T cells in Susac syndrome. Random hexamers were used to reverse transcribe roughly 0.5 to 1 ug of RNA. TCRdb analysed the immunoSEQ multiplex PCR reads with MiXCR anew, one entry per CDR3 protein. The sample has about 140,000 distinct CDR3 sequences, over 85% seen once. Sequencing was done on a sample of CD8+ T cells from PBMCs. These receptors originate from a human donor in good health.

This chain connects TRBV29-1 to TRBJ2-7, with D perhaps matching TRBD1 or TRBD2 (8 bases each). Trimming took off 5 bases at V and 2 bases at J, with 16 bases between the two ends. This CDR3 comprises 14 residues. Germline CDR1 SQVTM, CDR2 ANQGSEA. DNA for the CDR3: TGCAGCGTTCGGGGGGGGGACAGGCCCTACGAGCAGTACTTC. Its protein is CSVRGGDRPYEQYF.

The rearrangement links TRBV7-9 to TRBJ2-7; 7 positions match TRBD2. Losses at the gene ends were 2 bases for V and 4 bases for J; bases not matched to a gene: 17. The germline V gene encodes CDR1 SEHNR and CDR2 FQNEAQ (reference sequence). The CDR3 consists of 18 residues. The CDR3 is CASSLTQIGLRESYEQYF. CDR3 bases: TGTGCCAGCAGCTTAACCCAGATCGGTCTGCGGGAGTCGTACGAGCAGTACTTC.

The chain couples TRBV7-9 to TRBJ2-5; a weak D match, TRBD2 (5 bases). The CDR3 is 15 residues long. V was trimmed by 3 bases and J by 4 bases, leaving 15 bases between them. CDR1 and CDR2 (germline): SEHNR, FQNEAQ (reference sequence). The CDR3 DNA sequence: TGTGCCAGCAGCTTCTGGGGAGAGGGAGTAGAGACCCAGTACTTC. Translating gives CASSFWGEGVETQYF.

The genes are TRBV5-6 and TRBJ2-1, with 9 nucleotides matching TRBD2. The CDR3 covers 14 residues. V dropped 0 bases and J dropped 7; count of bases not matched to a gene: 2. The V gene's germline CDR1 is SGHDT and CDR2 YYEEEE. The CDR3 nucleotides read TGTGCCAGCAGCTTGGTAACTAGCGGGAATGAGCAGTTCTTC. Its translation: CASSLVTSGNEQFF.

CDR3 nucleotides: TGTGCCTGGAACCCGGACAGGGGCACCGGGGAGCTGTTTTTT. Encoded protein: CAWNPDRGTGELFF. The genes are TRBV30 and TRBJ2-2; 9 bases align to TRBD1. The V and J ends lost 4 bases and 4 bases, in that order; junction bases with no gene match: 4. The germline V gene has CDR1 GTSNPN and CDR2 SVGIG (reference sequence). CDR3 size: 14 residues.

The rearrangement uses TRBV12-3 or TRBV12-4 and TRBJ2-2; D is unclear. The CDR3 is made up of 14 amino acids. V was clipped by 0 bases and J by 4 bases, with 6 bases between them. The DNA for the CDR3 is TGTGCCAGCAGTTTAGCCATCTCCACCGGGGAGCTGTTTTTT. Encoded protein: CASSLAISTGELFF.

This clonotype was picked up a small number of times. The chain joins TRBV5-4 to TRBJ2-5; D gene ambiguous. Trimming removed 4 bases from V and 0 bases from J, with 1 base in between. Germline assignment: CDR1 SGHNT and CDR2 YYREEE (reference sequence). This CDR3 contains 11 residues. The CDR3, as DNA: TGTGCCAGCAGCAACCAAGAGACCCAGTACTTC. It encodes CASSNQETQYF.

The gene calls are TRBV7-9 and TRBJ2-5; D might be TRBD2 (5 bases). This CDR3 contains 15 residues. V lost 5 bases to trimming and J lost 5 bases, with 18 bases between them. The germline V gene encodes CDR1 SEHNR and CDR2 FQNEAQ (reference sequence). The CDR3 spells CASSMSGSLLETQYF. CDR3 coding DNA: TGTGCCAGCAGCATGAGCGGCAGTCTTTTGGAGACCCAGTACTTC.

The V gene is TRBV6-5, the J gene TRBJ1-5, with D uncertain. Germline-derived CDR1 and CDR2 are MNHEY and SVGAGI. This CDR3 contains 13 residues. Trimming removed 0 bases at V and 6 bases at J, with 6 bases between. Written as DNA, the CDR3 is TGTGCCAGCAGTTACTCGGACGTTCAGCCCCAGCATTTT. Encoded protein: CASSYSDVQPQHF.

This rearrangement joins TRBV5-1 to TRBJ2-3; the match to TRBD1 covers 7 bases. The V and J ends lost 4 bases and 0 bases, in that order; junction bases with no gene match: 5. Germline CDR1 reads SGHRS; CDR2 reads YFSETQ. There are 15 residues in the CDR3. CDR3 coding DNA: TGCGCCAGCAGCATGGGACAGTCTAGCACAGATACGCAGTATTTT. Its protein is CASSMGQSSTDTQYF.

This chain links TRBV2 with TRBJ1-5; TRBD1 matches at 7 bases. V lost 3 bases to trimming and J lost 0 bases; unmatched junction nucleotides: 14. Germline V gene lookup returns CDR1 SNHLY and CDR2 FYNNEI. The CDR3 has 19 amino acids. CDR3 loop: CASSDGRDSANYSNQPQHF. The DNA for the CDR3 is TGTGCCAGCAGTGATGGCCGGGACAGCGCCAATTATAGCAATCAGCCCCAGCATTTT. Together with reference TRBV2 and TRBJ1-5, the CDR3 gives the full variable domain: EPEVTQTPSHQVTQMGQEVILRCVPISNHLYFYWYRQILGQKVEFLVSFYNNEISEKSEIFDDQFSVERPDGSNFTLKIRSTKLEDSAMYFCASSDGRDSANYSNQPQHFGDGTRLSIL.

This chain joins TRBV13 and TRBJ1-2; no firm D call. V dropped 4 bases and J dropped 8 bases, with 14 bases sitting between them. The CDR3 is 13 amino acids. Germline CDR1 reads PRHDT; CDR2 reads FYEKMQ (reference sequence). The CDR3 sequence: CASSSGSELGYTF. CDR3 in DNA: TGTGCCAGCAGCTCGGGATCTGAGTTAGGCTACACCTTC.

The chain recombines TRBV30 with TRBJ1-2, with D perhaps TRBD1 (5 bases). V lost 4 bases, J lost 5 bases, and 20 bases lay in between. Per the germline V gene, CDR1 is GTSNPN and CDR2 is SVGIG (reference sequence). The CDR3 has 15 residues. CDR3 protein: CAWIVRGTAEYGYTF. CDR3 DNA: TGTGCCTGGATCGTAAGGGGTACAGCGGAATATGGCTACACCTTC. Full variable domain (outside the CDR3, taken from reference TRBV30 and TRBJ1-2): SQTIHQWPATLVQPVGSPLSLECTVEGTSNPNLYWYRQAAGRGLQLLFYSVGIGQISSEVPQNLSASRPQDRQFILSSKKLLLSDSGFYLCAWIVRGTAEYGYTFGSGTRLTVV.

CDR3 sequence (DNA): TGTGCCAGCAGCTTCGTAGCGGGAGTCTACGAGCAGTACTTC. This encodes CASSFVAGVYEQYF. This chain links TRBV7-9 with TRBJ2-7; TRBD2 matches at 9 bases. CDR1 SEHNR and CDR2 FQNEAQ come from the germline V gene (reference sequence). V lost 3 bases to trimming and J lost 3 bases; unmatched junction nucleotides: 3. The CDR3 runs 14 residues.

V and J are TRBV2 and TRBJ1-2; no clear D gene. This CDR3 comprises 12 residues. Deletions cut 7 bases from V and 6 bases from J, with 12 bases between. Germline CDR1 reads SNHLY; CDR2 reads FYNNEI. The CDR3 sequence is CASTWTVNGYTF. In DNA form, the CDR3 reads TGTGCCAGCACCTGGACGGTGAATGGCTACACCTTC.

This chain joins TRBV7-9 and TRBJ1-1; no definite D call. The length of the CDR3 is 15 residues. V was trimmed by 2 bases and J by 5 bases, leaving 15 bases between them. The germline V gene has CDR1 SEHNR and CDR2 FQNEAQ (reference sequence). The CDR3 protein is CASSLSSRPGTEAFF. The DNA for the CDR3 is TGTGCCAGCAGCTTAAGTTCCAGGCCTGGGACTGAAGCTTTCTTT.

Remarks on this clonotype: The junction departs from germline at one end; a sequencing error may be responsible. The CDR3 bases are TGTGCCAACAGCCAACAGACTAGCGGGAGAAAGAATGAGCAGTTCTTC. Encoded protein: CANSQQTSGRKNEQFF. The V call is TRBV4-2, the J call TRBJ2-1, with 12 bases that match TRBD2. The CDR3 covers 16 residues. CDR1 is LGHNA, CDR2 YNFKEQ, per germline.

For this clonotype: A read error may produce the germline difference seen at one junction end. This chain uses TRBV29-1 with TRBJ1-1, with unresolved D. CDR1 and CDR2 (germline): SQVTM, ANQGSEA. CDR3 length: 13 residues. The CDR3 DNA is TGCGGCGTGGATCGGATATACGACACTGAAGCTTTCTTT. It specifies CGVDRIYDTEAFF.

This chain connects TRBV7-2 to TRBJ2-7, with 7 bases matching TRBD1. With 5 bases clipped from V and 2 bases from J, the junction kept 9 bases outside the gene matches. Germline V gives CDR1 SGHTA, CDR2 FQGNSA. The CDR3 is 15 residues long. CDR3 protein: CASSGFGQAAYEQYF. CDR3 nucleotide sequence: TGTGCCAGCAGCGGATTCGGACAGGCCGCCTACGAGCAGTACTTC. Supplemented by reference TRBV7-2 and TRBJ2-7, the full variable domain reads GAGVSQSPSNKVTEKGKDVELRCDPISGHTALYWYRQSLGQGLEFLIYFQGNSAPDKSGLPSDRFSAERTGGSVSTLTIQRTQQEDSAVYLCASSGFGQAAYEQYFGPGTRLTVT.

The chain recombines TRBV6-5 with TRBJ2-4; tentatively, D is TRBD2 (7 bases). V lost 2 bases to trimming and J lost 0 bases, with 20 bases between them. Looked up from germline, CDR1 is MNHEY and CDR2 is SVGAGI. This CDR3 spans 19 amino acids. CDR3 nucleotides: TGTGCCAGCAGTTACGGGGGCCCCCTACTAGCGCCAGCCAAAAACATTCAGTACTTC. Protein sequence: CASSYGGPLLAPAKNIQYF.

The J gene is TRBJ2-7, the V gene TRBV7-8, with TRBD2 identical over 10 bases. The CDR3 is made up of 15 amino acids. V shed 2 bases, J shed 0 bases, and the junction held 1 base outside the gene matches. Germline V CDR1 and CDR2: SGHVS, FQNEAQ. Written as DNA, the CDR3 is TGTGCCAGCAGCTTAAGGACTAGCGGCTCCTACGAGCAGTACTTC. It codes for CASSLRTSGSYEQYF.

This chain links TRBV9 with TRBJ1-1; 7 nucleotides agree with TRBD1. The CDR3 has 13 residues. The ends lost 0 bases at V and 7 bases at J; junction bases unmatched: 3. Germline V gene lookup returns CDR1 SGDLS and CDR2 YYNGEE. CDR3 nucleotides: TGTGCCAGCAGCGTAGGGGGGGACAGTGAAGCTTTCTTT. Translation: CASSVGGDSEAFF.

The CDR3 loop is CSVETVMGLFF. In nucleotides, the CDR3 is TGCAGCGTTGAAACAGTGATGGGACTGTTTTTT. This rearrangement joins TRBV29-1 to TRBJ1-4, with D hard to call. Germline values: CDR1 SQVTM, CDR2 ANQGSEA. Trimming took off 2 bases at V and 13 bases at J, with 11 bases between the two ends. The CDR3 sequence is 11 residues long.

The genes are TRBV13 and TRBJ1-2; TRBD1 matches at 7 bases. The J segment lost 4 bases and the V segment lost 4 bases, leaving 6 bases of the junction unmatched. Per germline, CDR1 PRHDT and CDR2 FYEKMQ (reference sequence). The CDR3 totals 14 residues. The CDR3 DNA follows: TGTGCCAGCAGCTACTTAGGGGACAGCTATGGCTACACCTTC. It codes for CASSYLGDSYGYTF.

The chain links TRBV14 to TRBJ2-5; D gene ambiguous. The CDR3 is 11 residues long. V lost 11 bases, J lost 7 bases, and 14 bases lay in between. In germline, CDR1 is SGHDN, CDR2 FVKESK. The CDR3, as DNA: TGTGCCGGCGGACCGATAGGGACCCAGTACTTC. It specifies CAGGPIGTQYF. Based on the CDR3 plus reference TRBV14 and TRBJ2-5, the full variable domain is EAGVTQFPSHSVIEKGQTVTLRCDPISGHDNLYWYRRVMGKEIKFLLHFVKESKQDESGMPNNRFLAERTGGTYSTLKVQPAELEDSGVYFCAGGPIGTQYFGPGTRLLVL.

V is TRBV2 and J is TRBJ2-7; 8 bases map to TRBD1. The junction had 4 bases not matched to a gene; V was cut back by 11 bases and J by 1 base. CDR1 and CDR2 (germline): SNHLY, FYNNEI. The CDR3 runs to 12 residues. The CDR3 coding sequence is TGTGCCCTAGGGGACAGGTCCTACGAGCAGTACTTC. Its translation is CALGDRSYEQYF.

This sequence joins TRBV13 and TRBJ2-5; maybe TRBD2 (5 bases). Germline V gene lookup returns CDR1 PRHDT and CDR2 FYEKMQ (reference sequence). The CDR3 is 13 amino acids. Trimming took 2 bases from V and 4 from J, leaving 8 bases between them. CDR3 DNA sequence: TGTGCCAGCAGCTTACTTGAGGGAGAGACCCAGTACTTC. Translated: CASSLLEGETQYF.

V usage is TRBV6-1 and J usage is TRBJ2-5; the D gene is possibly TRBD1 (5 bases). Germline V gives CDR1 MNHNS, CDR2 SASEGT. V shed 5 bases and J shed 5 bases, with 18 bases lying between them. The CDR3 length is 15 residues. CDR3 nucleotides: TGTGCCAGCAGTAACGGACACAAAATATGGGAGACCCAGTACTTC. This codes for CASSNGHKIWETQYF.

The chain recombines TRBV20-1 with TRBJ2-1; TRBD2 agrees at 7 bases. CDR3 size: 15 residues. With 1 base clipped from V and 2 bases from J, the junction kept 5 bases outside the gene matches. Germline CDR1 and CDR2: DFQATT and SNEGSKA (reference sequence). CDR3 sequence reads: CSARGSAGTYNEQFF. CDR3 in DNA: TGCAGTGCTAGAGGTTCAGCGGGAACCTACAATGAGCAGTTCTTC.

The rearrangement links TRBV20-1 to TRBJ2-1; D is possibly TRBD2 (6 bases). In germline, CDR1 is DFQATT, CDR2 SNEGSKA (reference sequence). CDR3 length equals 12 residues. With 3 bases removed from V and 6 bases from J, the gap between germline ends came to 9 bases. The CDR3 is CSARGGSNEQFF. CDR3 DNA sequence: TGCAGTGCTAGGGGGGGTAGCAATGAGCAGTTCTTC.

This rearrangement joins TRBV6-2 or TRBV6-3 to TRBJ2-7; D possibly corresponds to TRBD1 (6 bases). The germline V gene encodes CDR1 MNHEY and CDR2 SVGEGT. V gave up 9 bases and J gave up 1 base, with 13 bases separating them. CDR3 length: 13 residues. The DNA of the CDR3 is TGTGCCAGTACAGGGATAACTTCCTACGAGCAGTACTTC. It yields the protein CASTGITSYEQYF.

The J gene is TRBJ1-1, the V gene TRBV13; perhaps TRBD1 as D (5 bases). This CDR3 has 14 residues. V shed 4 bases and J shed 7 bases, with 16 bases lying between them. Germline assignment: CDR1 PRHDT and CDR2 FYEKMQ (reference sequence). CDR3 bases: TGTGCCAGCAGCTACGGGACGCTGGGCAGTGAAGCTTTCTTT. Encoded protein: CASSYGTLGSEAFF.